Below are 31 T cell receptor beta chains sequenced from a single sample in a study of blood T cell repertoires in COVID-19. The method was immunoSEQ multiplex PCR; TCRdb's version includes in-frame clones alone and lacks a portion of them. The table includes roughly 50,000 clones, 90% detected once. Input material: peripheral blood. Receptors were obtained from a man between 65 and 80 years old with acute or convalescent COVID-19.

The chain combines TRBV9 with TRBJ2-7, with D perhaps matching TRBD2 (7 bases). V was clipped by 0 bases and J by 5 bases, with 18 bases between them. The CDR3 sequence is 16 residues long. Germline CDR1 is SGDLS and CDR2 is YYNGEE. The CDR3 coding sequence is TGTGCCAGCAGCGTAGGTCATACGGGGGGCGGGGACGAGCAGTACTTC. This sequence encodes CASSVGHTGGGDEQYF.

This chain uses TRBV19 with TRBJ1-2, with no clear D. V lost 5 bases and J 7 bases, leaving 20 bases between the germline ends. This CDR3 is built from 15 residues. Germline lookup yields CDR1 LNHDA and CDR2 SQIVND (reference sequence). For the CDR3, the DNA is TGTGCCAGTAGTGCGGCCGGCGTAGTATTCTCTGGCTACACCTTC. This encodes CASSAAGVVFSGYTF.

The chain carries TRBV5-1 and TRBJ1-1, with D possibly being TRBD1 (5 bases). Germline CDR1 and CDR2: SGHRS and YFSETQ. This CDR3 has 16 residues. V lost 0 bases to trimming and J lost 0 bases, with 12 bases between them. In DNA, the CDR3 is TGCGCCAGCAGCTTGGGGTCAGGGTTGATGAACACTGAAGCTTTCTTT. It encodes CASSLGSGLMNTEAFF. The variable domain in full, completed from reference TRBV5-1 and TRBJ1-1, reads KAGVTQTPRYLIKTRGQQVTLSCSPISGHRSVSWYQQTPGQGLQFLFEYFSETQRNKGNFPGRFSGRQFSNSRSEMNVSTLELGDSALYLCASSLGSGLMNTEAFFGQGTRLTVV.

The V gene is TRBV19, the J gene TRBJ2-5; 8 nucleotides line up with TRBD1. Germline lookup yields CDR1 LNHDA and CDR2 SQIVND (reference sequence). This CDR3 comprises 15 residues. The V gene end was trimmed by 6 bases and the J gene end by 2 bases; junction bases not matched to a gene: 8. CDR3 loop: CASRGWTGSQETQYF. The CDR3 region has the DNA TGTGCCAGTAGAGGGTGGACAGGGTCTCAAGAGACCCAGTACTTC. Full variable domain (remainder filled in from reference TRBV19 and TRBJ2-5): DGGITQSPKYLFRKEGQNVTLSCEQNLNHDAMYWYRQDPGQGLRLIYYSQIVNDFQKGDIAEGYSVSREKKESFPLTVTSAQKNPTAFYLCASRGWTGSQETQYFGPGTRLLVL.

The chain has TRBV24-1 and TRBJ2-1; 8 nucleotides match TRBD2. CDR1 KGHDR and CDR2 SFDVKD come from the germline V gene. V was clipped by 2 bases and J by 4 bases; unmatched bases: 6. The CDR3 is 16 residues long. CDR3 nucleotide sequence: TGTGCCACCAGTGATTCAGCTAGCGGGCTTTACAATGAGCAGTTCTTC. Its protein product is CATSDSASGLYNEQFF.

The chain links TRBV7-2 to TRBJ1-1; D possibly corresponds to TRBD1 (6 bases). CDR3 length: 16 residues. Germline values: CDR1 SGHTA, CDR2 FQGNSA. V was shortened by 5 bases and J by 0 bases, with 16 bases between the two germline ends. In nucleotides, the CDR3 is TGTGCCAGCAGCCGCCAGGGGAACGCTCTGAACACTGAAGCTTTCTTT. It is translated as CASSRQGNALNTEAFF.

The CDR3 nucleotides read TGCGCCAGCAGCTTGGAACGCGGGGGCGAAGAGACCCAGTACTTC. Translated, it gives CASSLERGGEETQYF. The chain employs TRBV5-1 and TRBJ2-5; D is perhaps TRBD2 (7 bases). V was trimmed by 0 bases and J by 3 bases, leaving 12 bases between them. The CDR3 runs to 15 residues. Germline CDR1 reads SGHRS; CDR2 reads YFSETQ.

Only one count was recorded for this clone. This sequence joins TRBV7-2 and TRBJ1-3; D not resolved. The V gene's germline CDR1 is SGHTA and CDR2 FQGNSA. The CDR3 consists of 14 residues. V was trimmed by 5 bases and J by 0 bases, leaving 8 bases between them. In nucleotides, the CDR3 is TGTGCCAGCAGCCTACAGAGCTCTGGAAACACCATATATTTT. It yields the protein CASSLQSSGNTIYF.

The rearrangement links TRBV18 to TRBJ2-7, with 7 bases aligning to TRBD1. Germline-derived CDR1 and CDR2 are KGHSH and LQKENI. The CDR3 has 14 amino acids. J was trimmed by 1 base and V by 2 bases; bases with no gene match: 2. This chain's CDR3 is CASSPGTVSYEQYF. CDR3 bases: TGTGCCAGCTCACCAGGGACAGTATCCTACGAGCAGTACTTC.

This sequence joins TRBV5-4 and TRBJ2-3; 12 positions match TRBD1. V was pared by 4 bases and J by 4 bases, with 7 bases of the junction left unmatched. Germline V gene sequence: CDR1 SGHNT, CDR2 YYREEE (reference sequence). This CDR3 is built from 16 residues. The CDR3 sequence is CASSTGTGGISDTQYF. As DNA, the CDR3 is TGTGCCAGCAGCACAGGGACAGGGGGCATATCAGATACGCAGTATTTT. The complete variable domain, with remaining parts taken from reference TRBV5-4 and TRBJ2-3, reads ETGVTQSPTHLIKTRGQQVTLRCSSQSGHNTVSWYQQALGQGPQFIFQYYREEENGRGNFPPRFSGLQFPNYSSELNVNALELDDSALYLCASSTGTGGISDTQYFGPGTRLTVL.

V gene TRBV25-1 combines with J gene TRBJ2-1, with a weak D call TRBD1 (6 bases). The CDR3 consists of 13 residues. Germline CDR1 is MGHDK and CDR2 is SYGVNS. The V end was cut by 3 bases, the J end by 5 bases, with 8 bases between. CDR3 residues: CASSEGANNEQFF. CDR3 sequence (DNA): TGTGCCAGCAGTGAGGGGGCCAACAATGAGCAGTTCTTC.

The rearrangement joins TRBV19 to TRBJ1-5, with TRBD1 as a possible D gene (6 bases). This CDR3 is built from 14 residues. Trimming removed 8 bases at V and 6 bases at J, with 17 bases between. CDR1 LNHDA and CDR2 SQIVND come from the germline V gene (reference sequence). The CDR3 coding sequence is TGTGCCAGTTGTCGTGGGGGCAGACCTCAGCCCCAGCATTTT. It codes for CASCRGGRPQPQHF.

The chain combines TRBV6-1 with TRBJ1-6; weak D call: TRBD1 (6 bases). This CDR3 has 15 residues. The V end was cut by 0 bases, the J end by 6 bases, with 9 bases between. Germline values: CDR1 MNHNS, CDR2 SASEGT. The CDR3 DNA reads TGTGCCAGCAGTGAAGCGAGGACAGTTAATTCACCCCTCCACTTT. Its translation is CASSEARTVNSPLHF.

V gene TRBV9 combines with J gene TRBJ2-3, with TRBD1 matching over 9 bases. The CDR3 runs 15 residues. V gave up 7 bases and J gave up 2 bases; unmatched junction bases: 8. Germline V CDR1 and CDR2: SGDLS, YYNGEE. Written as DNA, the CDR3 is TGTGCCAGCGGCTTCGGACAGGGGTTCACAGATACGCAGTATTTT. This encodes CASGFGQGFTDTQYF.

V is TRBV7-9 and J is TRBJ2-7; 15 nucleotides match TRBD2. The CDR3 totals 17 residues. The trim removed 1 base at V and 9 bases at J, leaving 10 bases unmatched. Germline CDR1 is SEHNR and CDR2 is FQNEAQ (reference sequence). The CDR3 DNA is TGTGCCAGCAGCTTAGGGACTAGCGGGGGGGCCAGTCGCCGGCAGTACTTC. Encoded protein: CASSLGTSGGASRRQYF.

The chain links TRBV6-6 to TRBJ2-1, with 10 nucleotides matching TRBD1. The CDR3 covers 16 residues. CDR1 MNHNY and CDR2 SVGAGI come from the germline V gene (reference sequence). V trimming: 6 bases; J trimming: 3 bases; junction bases outside the gene matches: 8. The CDR3 DNA is TGTGCCAGCAGGGCCTCGACAGGGGGCTTCTACAATGAGCAGTTCTTC. Translated: CASRASTGGFYNEQFF.

The rearrangement links TRBV28 to TRBJ1-5; no definite D call. Germline V gene data show CDR1 as MDHEN and CDR2 as SYDVKM. The length of the CDR3 is 15 residues. Trimming removed 6 bases from V and 0 bases from J, with 12 bases in between. The CDR3 sequence: CASRRTGYSNQPQHF. CDR3 nucleotide sequence: TGTGCCAGCAGGAGGACGGGATATAGCAATCAGCCCCAGCATTTT.

The genes are TRBV27 and TRBJ2-2, with TRBD1 matching over 8 bases. This CDR3 is built from 16 residues. The germline V gene encodes CDR1 MNHEY and CDR2 SMNVEV (reference sequence). V was pared by 1 base and J by 3 bases, with 4 bases of the junction left unmatched. The CDR3 region has the DNA TGTGCCAGCAGTTTATTGGGGACAGGACACACCGGGGAGCTGTTTTTT. It encodes CASSLLGTGHTGELFF.

The rearrangement links TRBV7-3 to TRBJ2-1, with 8 bases aligning to TRBD1. With V trimmed by 3 bases and J by 2 bases, 0 bases remained unmatched. The CDR3 totals 14 residues. Germline V gene lookup returns CDR1 SGHTA and CDR2 FQGTGA. The CDR3 protein is CASSLTGAYNEQFF. CDR3 DNA: TGTGCCAGCAGCTTGACAGGGGCCTACAATGAGCAGTTCTTC. The variable domain in full, completed from reference TRBV7-3 and TRBJ2-1, reads GAGVSQTPSNKVTEKGKYVELRCDPISGHTALYWYRQSLGQGPEFLIYFQGTGAADDSGLPNDRFFAVRPEGSVSTLKIQRTERGDSAVYLCASSLTGAYNEQFFGPGTRLTVL.

This chain joins TRBV4-1 and TRBJ1-1, with TRBD1 as a possible D gene (5 bases). Trimming took off 1 base at V and 9 bases at J, with 15 bases between the two ends. The CDR3 contains 14 residues. Germline V CDR1 and CDR2: MGHRA, YSYEKL. CDR3 sequence reads: CASSQAGGQGKAFF. CDR3 DNA sequence: TGCGCCAGCAGCCAAGCCGGTGGGCAGGGCAAAGCTTTCTTT.

This rearrangement joins TRBV7-9 to TRBJ2-2; maybe TRBD2 (5 bases). The CDR3 loop spans 14 amino acids. Trimming removed 3 bases at V and 3 bases at J, with 8 bases between. Germline loops: CDR1 SEHNR, CDR2 FQNEAQ (reference sequence). The CDR3 here is CASSFGIDTGELFF. The CDR3 DNA is TGTGCCAGCAGCTTCGGGATCGACACCGGGGAGCTGTTTTTT.

V and J are TRBV3-1 (or the pseudogene TRBV3-2) and TRBJ2-7; 9 nucleotides align to TRBD2. Germline V CDR1 and CDR2: LGHDT, YNNKEL (reference sequence). J lost 3 bases, V lost 0 bases, and 6 bases had no gene match. This CDR3 has 16 amino acids. The CDR3 loop is CASSQDEAGGLYEQYF. The CDR3 nucleotides read TGTGCCAGCAGCCAAGATGAGGCGGGGGGGCTCTACGAGCAGTACTTC.

This chain uses TRBV6-2 or TRBV6-3 with TRBJ2-5, with 7 bases that match TRBD1. V was clipped by 2 bases and J by 5 bases; unmatched bases: 8. Germline-derived CDR1 and CDR2 are MNHEY and SVGEGT. CDR3 size: 15 residues. In nucleotides, the CDR3 is TGTGCCAGCAGTTACGGTCAGGGGGAGAGGGAGACCCAGTACTTC. It translates to CASSYGQGERETQYF.

The rearrangement joins TRBV7-2 to TRBJ2-2; the D gene is possibly TRBD1 (6 bases). Germline V gene data show CDR1 as SGHTA and CDR2 as FQGNSA. CDR3 length equals 18 residues. V lost 4 bases and J 0 bases, leaving 18 bases between the germline ends. The CDR3 protein is CASSYHHGAGANTGELFF. CDR3 DNA sequence: TGTGCCAGCAGCTACCACCATGGGGCAGGGGCGAACACCGGGGAGCTGTTTTTT.

This clone was seen only a few times. V gene TRBV6-2 or TRBV6-3 combines with J gene TRBJ1-1; possible D gene TRBD1, 6 bases. The germline V gene has CDR1 MNHEY and CDR2 SVGEGT. The ends were cut back, 4 bases at V and 3 bases at J, with 15 bases in the middle. The CDR3 loop spans 15 amino acids. CDR3 nucleotide sequence: TGTGCCAGCAGTTCTTCACAGGGTACGTACACTGAAGCTTTCTTT. Protein: CASSSSQGTYTEAFF.

V gene TRBV4-3 combines with J gene TRBJ1-2; 10 nucleotides agree with TRBD1. Unmatched junction bases numbered 1, after V lost 4 bases and J lost 8 bases. The V gene's germline CDR1 is LGHNA and CDR2 YSLEER. CDR3 size: 12 residues. CDR3 loop: CASSLGQGGYTF. The CDR3 DNA sequence: TGCGCCAGCAGCCTGGGACAGGGGGGCTACACCTTC.

This chain joins TRBV6-5 and TRBJ1-1; no reliable D call. Per the germline V gene, CDR1 is MNHEY and CDR2 is SVGAGI. Trimming removed 8 bases at V and 1 base at J, with 11 bases between. CDR3 length equals 13 residues. The CDR3 protein is CASAAVTNTEAFF. CDR3 DNA: TGTGCCAGCGCGGCAGTGACGAACACTGAAGCTTTCTTT.

The chain has TRBV29-1 and TRBJ1-2; possibly TRBD1 for D (6 bases). This CDR3 has 12 residues. Trimming removed 5 bases from V and 4 bases from J, with 11 bases in between. Germline V lookup: CDR1 SQVTM, CDR2 ANQGSEA. Here the CDR3 DNA reads TGCAGCGTTCCCGGACAGAGCTATGGCTACACCTTC. It yields the protein CSVPGQSYGYTF. The variable domain in full, with the rest retrieved from reference TRBV29-1 and TRBJ1-2, is SAVISQKPSRDICQRGTSLTIQCQVDSQVTMMFWYRQQPGQSLTLIATANQGSEATYESGFVIDKFPISRPNLTFSTLTVSNMSPEDSSIYLCSVPGQSYGYTFGSGTRLTVV.

V usage is TRBV5-6 and J usage is TRBJ1-5; weak D call: TRBD1 (5 bases). The CDR3 spans 16 residues. The germline gives CDR1 SGHDT, CDR2 YYEEEE. V shed 0 bases and J shed 7 bases, with 17 bases lying between them. The CDR3 spells CASSLEFGGGRQPQHF. The CDR3 DNA reads as TGTGCCAGCAGCTTGGAATTTGGCGGGGGACGGCAGCCCCAGCATTTT.

The J gene is TRBJ1-2, the V gene TRBV12-3 or TRBV12-4, with a weak D call TRBD1 (5 bases). Trimming stripped 1 base from V and 3 bases from J, with 6 bases between. The CDR3 runs to 13 residues. CDR3 region: CASSLVGDYGYTF. The CDR3 nucleotides read TGTGCCAGCAGTTTAGTAGGGGACTATGGCTACACCTTC.

This clone was detected a few times. The chain is built from TRBV7-8 and TRBJ2-1, with a possible D match to TRBD1 (6 bases). Trimming removed 3 bases at V and 8 bases at J, with 11 bases between. CDR1 and CDR2 (germline): SGHVS, FQNEAQ. This CDR3 region has 13 residues. The CDR3 region is CASSFRGGYEQFF. The CDR3 DNA is TGTGCCAGCAGCTTCAGGGGTGGTTATGAGCAGTTCTTC.